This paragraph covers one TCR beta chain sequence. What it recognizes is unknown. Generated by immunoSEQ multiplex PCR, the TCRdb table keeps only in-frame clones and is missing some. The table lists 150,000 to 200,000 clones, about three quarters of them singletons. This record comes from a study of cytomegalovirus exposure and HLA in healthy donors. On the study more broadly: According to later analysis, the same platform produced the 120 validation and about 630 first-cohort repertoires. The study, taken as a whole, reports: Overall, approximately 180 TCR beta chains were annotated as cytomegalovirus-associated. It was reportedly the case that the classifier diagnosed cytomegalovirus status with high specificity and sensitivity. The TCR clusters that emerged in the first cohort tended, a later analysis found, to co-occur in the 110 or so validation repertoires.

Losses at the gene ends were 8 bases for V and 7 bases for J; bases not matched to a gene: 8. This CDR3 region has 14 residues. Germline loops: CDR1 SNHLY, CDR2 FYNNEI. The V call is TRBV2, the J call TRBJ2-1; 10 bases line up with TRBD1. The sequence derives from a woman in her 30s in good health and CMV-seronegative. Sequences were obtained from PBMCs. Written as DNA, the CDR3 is TGTGCCAGCGCCGGGACAGGGGTGGTAAATGAGCAGTTCTTC. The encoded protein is CASAGTGVVNEQFF.